This TCR beta chain originates from a study of T cell responses to AZD1222 COVID-19 vaccine. Whole-study results and caveats: Only a handful of AZD1222 recipients were seropositive at baseline. Donors were largely white British and mainly female; clonal diversity was possibly underestimated. Researchers report vaccine-associated CD4 TCRs spanning spike, with dominance at 160-218 and 743-854. Repertoires in all cases were sampled only once the peak T cell response had passed.

The repertoire was sequenced with immunoSEQ multiplex PCR; TCRdb's copy has only in-frame clones and lacks some. The profile shows some 180,000 clones, 85% to 90% of them singletons. The ends were cut back, 0 bases at V and 3 bases at J, with 6 bases in the middle. The CDR3 extends over 13 amino acids. The germline V gene encodes CDR1 GTSNPN and CDR2 SVGIG (reference sequence). This clone was observed once. The antigen remains undetermined. This sample also contains other DNA sequences that code for the same CDR3. The receptor's source is an adult in good health. The sequences come from peripheral blood, collected on day 0 of AZD1222 vaccination. The chain has TRBV30 and TRBJ1-5, with D uncertain. CDR3: CAWSVGYNQPQHF. CDR3 nucleotide sequence: TGTGCCTGGAGTGTAGGATACAATCAGCCCCAGCATTTT.